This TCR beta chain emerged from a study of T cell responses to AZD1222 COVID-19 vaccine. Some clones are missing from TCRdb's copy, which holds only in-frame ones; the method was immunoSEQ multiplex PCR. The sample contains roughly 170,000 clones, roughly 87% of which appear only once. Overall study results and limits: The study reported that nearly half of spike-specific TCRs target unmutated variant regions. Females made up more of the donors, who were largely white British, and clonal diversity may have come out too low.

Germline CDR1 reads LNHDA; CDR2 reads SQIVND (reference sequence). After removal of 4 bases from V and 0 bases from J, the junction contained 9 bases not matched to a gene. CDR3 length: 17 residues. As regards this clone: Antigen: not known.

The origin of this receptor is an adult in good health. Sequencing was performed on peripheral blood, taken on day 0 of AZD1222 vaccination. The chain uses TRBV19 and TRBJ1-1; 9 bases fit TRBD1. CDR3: CASSNRDRVVLNTEAFF. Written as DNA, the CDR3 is TGTGCCAGTAGTAACCGGGACAGGGTCGTTTTGAACACTGAAGCTTTCTTT.